The 27 T cell receptor beta chains below were found in one sample sequenced in a study of somatic mutations in cytotoxic T cells in rheumatoid arthritis. Using immunoSEQ multiplex PCR, the repertoire was profiled, and TCRdb retains in-frame clones only, with some absent. Among some 7,000 clones listed, about 70% were seen once. Sequenced: CD8+ T cells sorted from blood. The receptor source for this set is an adult with rheumatoid arthritis.

V usage is TRBV5-6 and J usage is TRBJ2-5; tentatively, D is TRBD2 (7 bases). V was pared by 0 bases and J by 4 bases, with 13 bases between. The CDR3 consists of 15 residues. Germline CDR1 reads SGHDT; CDR2 reads YYEEEE. CDR3 DNA: TGTGCCAGCAGCTTGGACGAGGGAGGGGGAGAGACCCAGTACTTC. Its translation: CASSLDEGGGETQYF.

The chain uses TRBV19 and TRBJ2-4; possibly TRBD2 for D (5 bases). From germline, CDR1 is LNHDA and CDR2 SQIVND (reference sequence). Trimming pared 5 bases from V and 2 bases from J, leaving 22 bases between. This CDR3 contains 18 residues. This CDR3 is CASSPSALEGSPKNIQYF. DNA for the CDR3: TGTGCCAGTAGTCCTTCCGCACTAGAAGGATCTCCCAAAAACATTCAGTACTTC.

There are a few counts of this clone. The rearrangement joins TRBV19 to TRBJ1-1; D gene uncertain. Germline CDR1 reads LNHDA; CDR2 reads SQIVND (reference sequence). Trimming took off 7 bases at V and 3 bases at J, with 12 bases between the two ends. CDR3 size: 13 residues. CDR3 nucleotides: TGTGCCAGTAAGCCCGAGGCGGACACTGAAGCTTTCTTT. Translation: CASKPEADTEAFF. Full variable domain (rest looked up from reference TRBV19 and TRBJ1-1): DGGITQSPKYLFRKEGQNVTLSCEQNLNHDAMYWYRQDPGQGLRLIYYSQIVNDFQKGDIAEGYSVSREKKESFPLTVTSAQKNPTAFYLCASKPEADTEAFFGQGTRLTVV.

This chain joins TRBV4-1 and TRBJ2-5, with D tentatively TRBD1 (5 bases). Germline loops: CDR1 MGHRA, CDR2 YSYEKL. The CDR3 spans 16 residues. The germline V and J ends were trimmed by 5 bases and 6 bases, with 22 bases remaining between them. The CDR3 protein is CASSTQILGAGKTQYF. The CDR3 DNA reads TGCGCCAGCAGCACCCAGATTTTAGGGGCTGGGAAGACCCAGTACTTC.

The chain combines TRBV6-1 with TRBJ1-1; the D is unclear. CDR1 is MNHNS, CDR2 SASEGT, per germline. Trimming left V 8 bases short and J 1 base short, with 5 bases between. This CDR3 is built from 11 residues. For the CDR3, the DNA is TGTGCCAGCCCCGCGAACACTGAAGCTTTCTTT. Encoded protein: CASPANTEAFF.

The chain uses TRBV5-1 and TRBJ1-4, with D unresolved. Per the germline V gene, CDR1 is SGHRS and CDR2 is YFSETQ. CDR3 length: 14 amino acids. Trimming took 0 bases from V and 7 from J, leaving 10 bases between them. The CDR3 here is CASSLGLGGEKLFF. CDR3 nucleotides: TGCGCCAGCAGCTTGGGCCTGGGAGGTGAAAAACTGTTTTTT.

V gene TRBV7-9 combines with J gene TRBJ1-6; TRBD1 aligns across 7 bases. The CDR3 contains 15 residues. V dropped 4 bases and J dropped 6; count of bases not matched to a gene: 6. CDR1 and CDR2 from the germline V gene are SEHNR and FQNEAQ (reference sequence). The CDR3 nucleotides read TGTGCCAGCAGCTCAATGACAGGGAGTAATTCACCCCTCCACTTT. Translated: CASSSMTGSNSPLHF.

This clone was recorded a few times. CDR3 sequence (DNA): TGTGCCAGCAGCTTAAACGCTGGCGAGCAGTACTTC. Encoded protein: CASSLNAGEQYF. The chain links TRBV7-3 to TRBJ2-7; the D is unclear. From germline, CDR1 is SGHTA and CDR2 FQGTGA. This CDR3 is built from 12 residues. Trimming stripped 1 base from V and 6 bases from J, with 7 bases between.

This clone showed up just a few times. This chain uses TRBV5-6 with TRBJ2-5; D assignment may be TRBD1 or TRBD2 (6 bases each). The V and J ends lost 1 base and 5 bases respectively, with 12 bases between them. The V gene's germline CDR1 is SGHDT and CDR2 YYEEEE. The CDR3 covers 14 residues. In nucleotides, the CDR3 is TGTGCCAGCAGCTTGTACCAGGGGAGGGAGACCCAGTACTTC. Translation gives CASSLYQGRETQYF.

The J gene is TRBJ2-1, the V gene TRBV28; D unresolved. The germline V and J ends were trimmed by 2 bases and 5 bases, with 13 bases remaining between them. Germline V gives CDR1 MDHEN, CDR2 SYDVKM. The CDR3 is 15 residues long. The chain's CDR3 is CASSLTDASDNEQFF. CDR3 nucleotides: TGTGCCAGCAGTTTAACGGACGCGTCAGACAATGAGCAGTTCTTC.

The V and J genes are TRBV2 and TRBJ1-1, with 7 bases matching TRBD1. Trimming at V came to 4 bases and at J to 1 base, leaving 12 bases not matched to a gene. This CDR3 is built from 17 residues. The germline gives CDR1 SNHLY, CDR2 FYNNEI. The CDR3 sequence is CASSGSITGATNTEAFF. CDR3 nucleotides: TGTGCCAGCAGTGGGTCGATAACAGGGGCCACGAACACTGAAGCTTTCTTT.

V gene TRBV6-1 combines with J gene TRBJ1-2, with D hard to call. V was pared by 2 bases and J by 0 bases, with 13 bases between. This CDR3 is built from 16 residues. Germline V gives CDR1 MNHNS, CDR2 SASEGT. For the CDR3, the DNA is TGTGCCAGCAGTGAAAGGCCTCCGGGAGCTAACTATGGCTACACCTTC. Amino acid sequence: CASSERPPGANYGYTF.

This clone showed up just a few times. This rearrangement joins TRBV6-5 to TRBJ1-5, with 9 bases fitting TRBD1. V lost 7 bases, J lost 7 bases, and 11 bases stayed unmatched. CDR1 MNHEY and CDR2 SVGAGI come from the germline V gene. The CDR3 spans 15 residues. As DNA, the CDR3 is TGTGCCAGCAACGACGACAGGGGGTCTAGACAGCCCCAGCATTTT. This codes for CASNDDRGSRQPQHF.

In its sample, this clone was seen a few times. This chain links TRBV6-5 with TRBJ2-7; D might be TRBD2 (6 bases). This CDR3 spans 14 amino acids. Germline V CDR1 and CDR2: MNHEY, SVGAGI. V lost 5 bases and J 5 bases, leaving 16 bases between the germline ends. CDR3 in amino acids: CASSTFEGRNEQYF. The CDR3 DNA is TGTGCCAGCAGTACCTTTGAGGGGAGGAACGAGCAGTACTTC.

This clone is a singleton in its sample. For the CDR3, the DNA is TGTGCCTGGAGTGTGAAGTGGACAGGGGATGAAAAACTGTTTTTT. Amino acid sequence: CAWSVKWTGDEKLFF. The rearrangement joins TRBV30 to TRBJ1-4; 9 nucleotides align to TRBD1. J was trimmed by 6 bases and V by 0 bases; bases with no gene match: 5. The CDR3 spans 15 residues. Germline CDR1 and CDR2: GTSNPN and SVGIG (reference sequence).

This rearrangement joins TRBV4-1 to TRBJ1-5, with D unclear. This CDR3 comprises 13 residues. Germline CDR1 and CDR2: MGHRA and YSYEKL. Trimming stripped 6 bases from V and 1 base from J, with 7 bases between. CDR3 DNA sequence: TGCGCCAGCAGTCGAGACAGCAATCAGCCCCAGCATTTT. Encoded protein: CASSRDSNQPQHF.

V usage is TRBV15 and J usage is TRBJ1-1; weak D call: TRBD1 (5 bases). There are 16 residues in the CDR3. V was cut by 1 base and J by 1 base, with 13 bases left in between. The germline gives CDR1 LNHNV, CDR2 YYDKDF (reference sequence). CDR3 residues: CATSRGGTQGNTEAFF. The CDR3 bases are TGTGCCACCAGCAGAGGAGGGACTCAGGGGAACACTGAAGCTTTCTTT.

The chain uses TRBV5-4 and TRBJ2-1; 13 nucleotides match TRBD2. V shed 4 bases and J 1 base; nucleotides not matched to a gene: 2. The length of the CDR3 is 16 residues. Germline CDR1 and CDR2: SGHNT and YYREEE (reference sequence). The CDR3 protein is CASSLGLAGSYNEQFF. The CDR3 DNA is TGTGCCAGCAGCCTGGGACTAGCGGGATCCTACAATGAGCAGTTCTTC.

The chain is built from TRBV30 and TRBJ2-7; D is unclear. Germline CDR1 and CDR2: GTSNPN and SVGIG (reference sequence). The CDR3 covers 11 residues. Trimming cost V 0 bases and J 7 bases, with 7 bases left between them. CDR3 loop: CAWSVGPEQYF. DNA of the CDR3: TGTGCCTGGAGTGTTGGCCCTGAGCAGTACTTC.

This rearrangement joins TRBV19 to TRBJ2-7; D is possibly TRBD1 (5 bases). Trimming took off 4 bases at V and 2 bases at J, with 12 bases between the two ends. CDR3 length: 14 residues. CDR1 LNHDA and CDR2 SQIVND come from the germline V gene (reference sequence). DNA for the CDR3: TGTGCCAGTAGTACCCGACAGATTACCTACGAGCAGTACTTC. Translation: CASSTRQITYEQYF.

The rearrangement joins TRBV27 to TRBJ2-2, with TRBD2 matching over 10 bases. V lost 3 bases and J lost 2; bases outside the gene matches: 3. CDR1 is MNHEY and CDR2 is SMNVEV in the germline V gene (reference sequence). CDR3 length equals 16 residues. The CDR3 DNA follows: TGTGCCAGCAGTTTCCTAGCGGGGGTCAACACCGGGGAGCTGTTTTTT. Translation gives CASSFLAGVNTGELFF.

The rearrangement links TRBV15 to TRBJ1-2; D is unresolved. Germline loops: CDR1 LNHNV, CDR2 YYDKDF (reference sequence). The CDR3 sequence is 15 residues long. Deletions cut 0 bases from V and 5 bases from J, with 13 bases between. CDR3 in DNA: TGTGCCACCAGCAGAGATCGATCGGGTTCTTATGGCTACACCTTC. Protein product: CATSRDRSGSYGYTF.

V is TRBV5-5 and J is TRBJ2-4; a possible D gene is TRBD2 (5 bases). The CDR3 runs 14 residues. CDR1 and CDR2 from the germline V gene are SGHKS and YYEKEE (reference sequence). V lost 1 base and J lost 5, with 10 bases in between. The CDR3: CASSLKGAENIQYF. The CDR3, as DNA: TGTGCCAGCAGCTTGAAGGGAGCGGAAAACATTCAGTACTTC.

J is TRBJ2-3 and V is TRBV29-1; the D is unclear. Trimming stripped 7 bases from V and 6 bases from J, with 14 bases between. Germline V lookup: CDR1 SQVTM, CDR2 ANQGSEA. The CDR3 spans 12 residues. This CDR3 is CSAAGRGDTQYF. CDR3 in DNA: TGCAGCGCCGCCGGCCGCGGTGATACGCAGTATTTT.

The chain has TRBV4-1 and TRBJ2-1; possible D gene TRBD1, 5 bases. Per germline, CDR1 MGHRA and CDR2 YSYEKL. The CDR3 is 14 residues long. V lost 3 bases and J 5 bases, leaving 11 bases between the germline ends. The CDR3 protein is CASSHQWGNNEQFF. As DNA, the CDR3 is TGCGCCAGCAGCCATCAGTGGGGCAACAATGAGCAGTTCTTC.

This clone has more than one count but fewer than ten. The chain has TRBV27 and TRBJ1-4; no clear D. The CDR3 length is 11 residues. The germline V and J ends were trimmed by 2 bases and 8 bases, with 3 bases remaining between them. Germline CDR1 is MNHEY and CDR2 is SMNVEV (reference sequence). The CDR3 nucleotides are TGTGCCAGCAGTTTAGGGGAAAAACTGTTTTTT. Protein product: CASSLGEKLFF.

This clone was counted a single time. This rearrangement joins TRBV4-3 to TRBJ2-5; D is ambiguous. The CDR3 extends over 16 amino acids. The germline V and J ends were trimmed by 1 base and 5 bases, with 17 bases remaining between them. Germline CDR1 reads LGHNA; CDR2 reads YSLEER. This chain's CDR3 is CASSQGRKRGRETQYF. CDR3 bases: TGCGCCAGCAGCCAAGGAAGGAAGCGTGGGCGGGAGACCCAGTACTTC.